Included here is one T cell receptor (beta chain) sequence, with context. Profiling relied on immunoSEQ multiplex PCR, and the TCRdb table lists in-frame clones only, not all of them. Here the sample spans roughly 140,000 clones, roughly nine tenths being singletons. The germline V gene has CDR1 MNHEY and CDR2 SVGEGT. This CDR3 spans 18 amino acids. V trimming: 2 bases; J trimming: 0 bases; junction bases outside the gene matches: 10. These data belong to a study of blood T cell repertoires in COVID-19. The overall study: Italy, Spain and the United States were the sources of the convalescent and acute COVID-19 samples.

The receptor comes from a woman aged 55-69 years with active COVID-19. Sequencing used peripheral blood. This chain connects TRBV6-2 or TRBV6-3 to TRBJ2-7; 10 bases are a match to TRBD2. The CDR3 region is CASSYRTSGIPLSYEQYF. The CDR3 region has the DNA TGTGCCAGCAGTTACAGAACTAGCGGGATACCCCTCTCCTACGAGCAGTACTTC.